The sample holds one count of the clone carrying this TCR beta chain. Clones were read by immunoSEQ multiplex PCR, and TCRdb kept only the in-frame ones, dropping some. Of 60,000 to 75,000 clones in the sample, about 92% were seen once. The CDR3 has 12 residues. The V gene's germline CDR1 is SGHDT and CDR2 YYEEEE. Trimming shortened V by 3 bases and J by 7 bases, and 11 bases separated the two germline ends. The sample belongs to a study of control samples from healthy donors and cancer patients. This sequence originates from a man between 60 and 70 years old with colorectal cancer. V and J are TRBV5-6 and TRBJ2-7; D gene ambiguous. Sequences were obtained from PBMCs. Written as DNA, the CDR3 is TGTGCCAGCAGCTGGACCGACACGGAGCAGTACTTC. Residues: CASSWTDTEQYF.